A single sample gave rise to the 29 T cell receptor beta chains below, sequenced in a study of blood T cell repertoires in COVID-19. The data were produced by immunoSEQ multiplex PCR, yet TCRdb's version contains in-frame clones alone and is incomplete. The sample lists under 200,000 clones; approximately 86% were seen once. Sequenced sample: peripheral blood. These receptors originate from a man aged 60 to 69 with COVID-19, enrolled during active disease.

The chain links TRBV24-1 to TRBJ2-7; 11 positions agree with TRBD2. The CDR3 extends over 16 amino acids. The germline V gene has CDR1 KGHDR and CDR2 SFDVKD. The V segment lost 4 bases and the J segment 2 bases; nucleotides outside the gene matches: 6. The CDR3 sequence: CATSDTRSGRAYEQYF. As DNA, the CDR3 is TGTGCCACCAGTGACACCCGTAGCGGGAGGGCCTACGAGCAGTACTTC.

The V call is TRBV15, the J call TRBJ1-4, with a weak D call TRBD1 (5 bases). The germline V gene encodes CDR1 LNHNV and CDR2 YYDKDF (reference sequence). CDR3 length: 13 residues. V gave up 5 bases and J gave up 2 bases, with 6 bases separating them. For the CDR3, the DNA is TGTGCCACCAGCGGGGGGACTAATGAAAAACTGTTTTTT. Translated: CATSGGTNEKLFF.

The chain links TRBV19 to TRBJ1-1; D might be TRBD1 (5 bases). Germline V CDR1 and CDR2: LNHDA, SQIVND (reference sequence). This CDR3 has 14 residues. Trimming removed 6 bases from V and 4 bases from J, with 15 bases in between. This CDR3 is CASSVRAGPTEAFF. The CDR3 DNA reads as TGTGCCAGTAGCGTTAGGGCAGGGCCCACTGAAGCTTTCTTT.

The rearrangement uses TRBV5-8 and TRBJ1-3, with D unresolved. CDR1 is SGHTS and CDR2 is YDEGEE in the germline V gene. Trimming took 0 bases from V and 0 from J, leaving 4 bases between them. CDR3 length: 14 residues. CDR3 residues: CASSLGLSGNTIYF. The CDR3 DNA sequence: TGTGCCAGCAGCTTGGGGCTCTCTGGAAACACCATATATTTT.

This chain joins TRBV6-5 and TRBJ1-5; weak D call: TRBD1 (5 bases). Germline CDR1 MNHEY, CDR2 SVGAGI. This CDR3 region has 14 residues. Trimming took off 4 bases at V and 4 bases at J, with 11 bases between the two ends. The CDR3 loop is CASSSGGTNQPQHF. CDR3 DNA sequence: TGTGCCAGCAGTTCCGGGGGGACTAATCAGCCCCAGCATTTT.

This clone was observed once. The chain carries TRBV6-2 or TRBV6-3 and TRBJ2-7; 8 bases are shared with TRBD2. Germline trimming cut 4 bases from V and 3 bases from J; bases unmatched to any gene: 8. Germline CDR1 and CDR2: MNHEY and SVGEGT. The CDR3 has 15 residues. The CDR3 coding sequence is TGTGCCAGCAGTTCGCCCGGACTAGCCCTCTACGAGCAGTACTTC. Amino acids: CASSSPGLALYEQYF.

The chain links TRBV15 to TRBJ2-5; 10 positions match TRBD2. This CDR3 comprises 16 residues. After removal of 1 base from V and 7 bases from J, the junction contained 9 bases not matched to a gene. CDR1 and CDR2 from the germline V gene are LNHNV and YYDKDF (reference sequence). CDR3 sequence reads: CATSRVGIAGGVTQYF. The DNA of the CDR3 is TGTGCCACCAGCAGAGTTGGTATAGCGGGAGGCGTGACCCAGTACTTC.

CDR3 DNA: TGTGCCATCAGCACAGGGTTGCGGGCCAATTCACCCCTCCACTTT. Its translation is CAISTGLRANSPLHF. The J gene is TRBJ1-6, the V gene TRBV10-3; TRBD1 is a possible D gene (6 bases). The CDR3 runs 15 residues. CDR1 is ENHRY and CDR2 is SYGVKD in the germline V gene. Trimming removed 6 bases at V and 7 bases at J, with 16 bases between.

In DNA form, the CDR3 reads TGTGCCAGCAGCCAAGTCTTTGGACAGGGCTGGGATGAGCAGTTCTTC. It encodes CASSQVFGQGWDEQFF. The chain is built from TRBV3-1 (or the pseudogene TRBV3-2) and TRBJ2-1, with 8 positions matching TRBD1. V lost 1 base to trimming and J lost 8 bases; unmatched junction nucleotides: 10. Looked up from germline, CDR1 is LGHDT and CDR2 is YNNKEL (reference sequence). The CDR3 is 16 residues long.

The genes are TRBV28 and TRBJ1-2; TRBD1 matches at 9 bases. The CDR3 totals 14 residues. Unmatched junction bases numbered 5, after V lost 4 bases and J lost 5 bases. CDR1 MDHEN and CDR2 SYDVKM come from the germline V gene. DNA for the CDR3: TGTGCCAGCAGTTCCTATGGACAGGGGTATGGCTACACCTTC. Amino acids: CASSSYGQGYGYTF.

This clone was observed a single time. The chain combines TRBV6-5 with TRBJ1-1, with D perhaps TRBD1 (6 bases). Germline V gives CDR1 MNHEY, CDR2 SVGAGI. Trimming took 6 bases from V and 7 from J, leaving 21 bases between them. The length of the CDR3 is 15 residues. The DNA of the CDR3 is TGTGCCAGCAGAACCCCAGGGACAAGCCGATTTGAAGCTTTCTTT. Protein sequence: CASRTPGTSRFEAFF.

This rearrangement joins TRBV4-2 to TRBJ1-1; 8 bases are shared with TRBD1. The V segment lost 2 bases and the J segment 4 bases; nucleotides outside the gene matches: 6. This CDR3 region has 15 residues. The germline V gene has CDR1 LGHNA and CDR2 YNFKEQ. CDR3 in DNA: TGTGCCAGCAGCCAATCTCGGACAGGGAGCACTGAAGCTTTCTTT. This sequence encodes CASSQSRTGSTEAFF.

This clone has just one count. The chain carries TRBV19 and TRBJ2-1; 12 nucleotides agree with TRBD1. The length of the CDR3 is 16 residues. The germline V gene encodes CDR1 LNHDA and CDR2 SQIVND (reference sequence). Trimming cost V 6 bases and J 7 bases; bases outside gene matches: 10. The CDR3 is CASRPPGQGALNEQFF. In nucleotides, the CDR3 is TGTGCCAGTAGGCCACCGGGACAGGGGGCTTTGAATGAGCAGTTCTTC.

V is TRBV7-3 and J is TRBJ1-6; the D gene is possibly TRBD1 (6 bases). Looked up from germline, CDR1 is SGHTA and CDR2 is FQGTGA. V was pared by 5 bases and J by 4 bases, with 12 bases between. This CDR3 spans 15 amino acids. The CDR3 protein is CASSLGDMYNSPLHF. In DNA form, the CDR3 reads TGTGCCAGCAGCCTGGGGGACATGTATAATTCACCCCTCCACTTT.

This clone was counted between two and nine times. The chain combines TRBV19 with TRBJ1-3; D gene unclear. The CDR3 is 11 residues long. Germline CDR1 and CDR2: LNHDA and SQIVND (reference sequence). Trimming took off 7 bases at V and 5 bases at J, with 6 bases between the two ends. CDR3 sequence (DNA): TGTGCCAGTATTTCCAGAAACACCATATATTTT. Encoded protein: CASISRNTIYF.

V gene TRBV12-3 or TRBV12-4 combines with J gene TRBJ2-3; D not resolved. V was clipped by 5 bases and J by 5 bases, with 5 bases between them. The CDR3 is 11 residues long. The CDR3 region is CASSLLDTQYF. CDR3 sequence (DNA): TGTGCCAGCAGTCTCCTAGATACGCAGTATTTT.

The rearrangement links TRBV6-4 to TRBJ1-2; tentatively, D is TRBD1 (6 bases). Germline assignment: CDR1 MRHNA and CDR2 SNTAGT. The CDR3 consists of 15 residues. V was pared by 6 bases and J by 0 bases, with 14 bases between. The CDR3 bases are TGTGCCAGCAGACAGGACAGCCTGGCTAACTATGGCTACACCTTC. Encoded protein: CASRQDSLANYGYTF.

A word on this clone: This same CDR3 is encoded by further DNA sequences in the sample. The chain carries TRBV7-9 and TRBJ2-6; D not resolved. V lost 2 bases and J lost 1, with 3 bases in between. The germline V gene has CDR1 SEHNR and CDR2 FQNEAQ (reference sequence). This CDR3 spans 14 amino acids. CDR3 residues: CASSLSSGANVLTF. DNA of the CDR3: TGTGCCAGCAGCTTATCTTCTGGGGCCAACGTCCTGACTTTC.

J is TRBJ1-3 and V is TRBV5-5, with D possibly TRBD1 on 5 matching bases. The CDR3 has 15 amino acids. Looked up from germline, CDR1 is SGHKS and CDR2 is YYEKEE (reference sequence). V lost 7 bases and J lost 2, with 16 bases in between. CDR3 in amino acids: CASVDSSFTGNTIYF. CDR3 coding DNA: TGTGCCAGCGTTGACAGCTCCTTCACTGGAAACACCATATATTTT.

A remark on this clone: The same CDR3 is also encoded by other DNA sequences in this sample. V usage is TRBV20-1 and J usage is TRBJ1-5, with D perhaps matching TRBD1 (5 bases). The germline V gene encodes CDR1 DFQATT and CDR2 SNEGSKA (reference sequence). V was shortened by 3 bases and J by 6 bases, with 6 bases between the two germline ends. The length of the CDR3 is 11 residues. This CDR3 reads CSASGGQPQHF. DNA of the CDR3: TGCAGTGCTAGCGGGGGTCAGCCCCAGCATTTT.

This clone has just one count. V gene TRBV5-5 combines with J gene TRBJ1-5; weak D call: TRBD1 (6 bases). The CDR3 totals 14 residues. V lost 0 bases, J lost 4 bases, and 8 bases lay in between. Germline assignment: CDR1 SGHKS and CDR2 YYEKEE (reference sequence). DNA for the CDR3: TGTGCCAGCAGCTTGGGACAGGTAAATCAGCCCCAGCATTTT. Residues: CASSLGQVNQPQHF.

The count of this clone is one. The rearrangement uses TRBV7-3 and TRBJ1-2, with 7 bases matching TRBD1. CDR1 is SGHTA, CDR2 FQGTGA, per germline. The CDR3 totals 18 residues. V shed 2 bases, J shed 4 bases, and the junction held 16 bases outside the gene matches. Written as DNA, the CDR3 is TGTGCCAGCAGCTTAGTTAGAGCAGGGGCAGGGGGTTTCTATGGCTACACCTTC. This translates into CASSLVRAGAGGFYGYTF.

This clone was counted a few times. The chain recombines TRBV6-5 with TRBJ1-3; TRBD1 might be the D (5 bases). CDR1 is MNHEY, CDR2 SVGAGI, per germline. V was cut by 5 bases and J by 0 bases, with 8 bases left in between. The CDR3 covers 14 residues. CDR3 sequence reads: CASSRQRSGNTIYF. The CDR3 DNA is TGTGCCAGCAGTCGACAGCGCTCTGGAAACACCATATATTTT.

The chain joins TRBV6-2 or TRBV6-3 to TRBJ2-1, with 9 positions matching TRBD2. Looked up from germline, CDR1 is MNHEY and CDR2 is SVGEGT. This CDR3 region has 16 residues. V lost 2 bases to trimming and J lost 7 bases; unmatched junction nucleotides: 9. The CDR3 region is CASSYLSGRGQNEQFF. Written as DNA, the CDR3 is TGTGCCAGCAGTTACCTTAGCGGGAGAGGGCAAAATGAGCAGTTCTTC.

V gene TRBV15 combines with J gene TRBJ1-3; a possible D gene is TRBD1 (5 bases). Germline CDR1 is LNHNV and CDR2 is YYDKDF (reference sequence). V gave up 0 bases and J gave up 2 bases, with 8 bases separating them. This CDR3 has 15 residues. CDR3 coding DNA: TGTGCCACCAGCAGAGATGTAGGGGCTGGAAACACCATATATTTT. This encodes CATSRDVGAGNTIYF.

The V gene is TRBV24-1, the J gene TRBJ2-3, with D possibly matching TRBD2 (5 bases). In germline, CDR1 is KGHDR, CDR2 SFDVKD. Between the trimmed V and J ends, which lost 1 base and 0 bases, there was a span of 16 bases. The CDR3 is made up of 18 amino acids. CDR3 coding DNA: TGTGCCACCAGTGATTTACAGTCCGAGGGTTTAAGCACAGATACGCAGTATTTT. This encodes CATSDLQSEGLSTDTQYF.

In DNA, the CDR3 is TGTGCCAGCAGTGGTGGCGGGATTATCACCGGGGAGCTGTTTTTT. Translation gives CASSGGGIITGELFF. The chain links TRBV25-1 to TRBJ2-2; tentatively, D is TRBD2 (6 bases). In germline, CDR1 is MGHDK, CDR2 SYGVNS. The CDR3 consists of 15 residues. Trimming took off 4 bases at V and 4 bases at J, with 13 bases between the two ends. Combining the CDR3 with reference TRBV25-1 and TRBJ2-2 gives the whole variable domain EADIYQTPRYLVIGTGKKITLECSQTMGHDKMYWYQQDPGMELHLIHYSYGVNSTEKGDLSSESTVSRIRTEHFPLTLESARPSHTSQYLCASSGGGIITGELFFGEGSRLTVL.

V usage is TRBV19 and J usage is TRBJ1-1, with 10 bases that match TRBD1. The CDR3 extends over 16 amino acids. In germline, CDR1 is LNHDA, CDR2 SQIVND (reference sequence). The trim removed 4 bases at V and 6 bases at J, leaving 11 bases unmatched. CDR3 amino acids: CASSTDPGQGTAEAFF. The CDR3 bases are TGTGCCAGTAGTACGGACCCGGGACAGGGGACCGCTGAAGCTTTCTTT.

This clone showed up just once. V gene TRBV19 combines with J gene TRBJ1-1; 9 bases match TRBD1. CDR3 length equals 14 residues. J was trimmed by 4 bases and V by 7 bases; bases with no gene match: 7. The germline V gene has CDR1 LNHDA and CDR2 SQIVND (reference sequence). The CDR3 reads CASTRDRVGTEAFF. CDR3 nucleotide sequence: TGTGCCAGTACCCGGGACAGGGTGGGCACTGAAGCTTTCTTT.